Each of the 30 T cell receptor beta chains below was sequenced from the same sample in a study of blood T cell repertoires in COVID-19. Libraries were prepared by immunoSEQ multiplex PCR; TCRdb keeps only in-frame clonotypes and omits some of them. The repertoire holds some 100,000 clones, with 85% to 90% as singletons. The specimen sequenced was peripheral blood. Receptors originate from a human donor with active COVID-19. The donor label of this sample is uncertain.

This clone was detected only once. CDR3 amino acids: CSAAQRNEQFF. DNA for the CDR3: TGCAGTGCCGCCCAGCGGAATGAGCAGTTCTTC. The chain joins TRBV20-1 to TRBJ2-1; tentatively, D is TRBD2 (5 bases). Germline V gene lookup returns CDR1 DFQATT and CDR2 SNEGSKA (reference sequence). The CDR3 spans 11 residues. The V and J ends lost 6 bases and 7 bases respectively, with 10 bases between them.

In this sample, this clone turned up a few times. The chain employs TRBV6-5 and TRBJ2-2; D not certain. Germline assignment: CDR1 MNHEY and CDR2 SVGAGI. CDR3 length equals 14 residues. V was trimmed by 7 bases and J by 1 base, leaving 10 bases between them. The CDR3 bases are TGTGCCAGCATCCTGACGGGGAACACCGGGGAGCTGTTTTTT. It specifies CASILTGNTGELFF.

V is TRBV28 and J is TRBJ1-5; 12 bases fit TRBD1. Germline-derived CDR1 and CDR2 are MDHEN and SYDVKM. Germline trimming cut 6 bases from V and 1 base from J; bases unmatched to any gene: 4. The CDR3 runs to 16 residues. CDR3 in amino acids: CASSPGQGASNQPQHF. CDR3 sequence (DNA): TGTGCCAGCAGCCCGGGACAGGGGGCCAGCAATCAGCCCCAGCATTTT. The full variable domain, its missing parts supplied by reference TRBV28 and TRBJ1-5, is DVKVTQSSRYLVKRTGEKVFLECVQDMDHENMFWYRQDPGLGLRLIYFSYDVKMKEKGDIPEGYSVSREKKERFSLILESASTNQTSMYLCASSPGQGASNQPQHFGDGTRLSIL.

The V and J genes are TRBV5-1 and TRBJ2-7, with 8 nucleotides matching TRBD1. J lost 2 bases, V lost 3 bases, and 7 bases had no gene match. CDR1 and CDR2 from the germline V gene are SGHRS and YFSETQ. The CDR3 consists of 15 residues. The DNA for the CDR3 is TGCGCCAGCAGCTCCCGACAGGGGCGAACCTACGAGCAGTACTTC. Protein product: CASSSRQGRTYEQYF.

The V call is TRBV6-2 or TRBV6-3, the J call TRBJ2-3; TRBD2 aligns across 8 bases. Germline CDR1 is MNHEY and CDR2 is SVGEGT. V lost 2 bases to trimming and J lost 2 bases; unmatched junction nucleotides: 9. This CDR3 has 17 amino acids. The chain's CDR3 is CASSYGRTAGDTDTQYF. The CDR3 bases are TGTGCCAGCAGTTACGGAAGGACAGCGGGGGACACAGATACGCAGTATTTT.

This sequence joins TRBV7-2 and TRBJ2-5, with 8 nucleotides matching TRBD2. CDR1 and CDR2 from the germline V gene are SGHTA and FQGNSA. The V gene end was trimmed by 1 base and the J gene end by 2 bases; junction bases not matched to a gene: 3. There are 15 residues in the CDR3. The CDR3 DNA sequence: TGTGCCAGCAGCTTAGGAGGGACTAGACAAGAGACCCAGTACTTC. It specifies CASSLGGTRQETQYF.

This chain links TRBV15 with TRBJ1-3; D possibly corresponds to TRBD1 (5 bases). Germline loops: CDR1 LNHNV, CDR2 YYDKDF (reference sequence). Deletions cut 0 bases from V and 3 bases from J, with 15 bases between. The CDR3 is 17 amino acids. CDR3 coding DNA: TGTGCCACCAGCAGAGATGCCAGGGAATTGGTTGGAAACACCATATATTTT. Translation: CATSRDARELVGNTIYF.

CDR3 region: CASSYGTGMNTEAFF. CDR3 nucleotides: TGTGCCAGCTCATACGGGACAGGTATGAACACTGAAGCTTTCTTT. The chain couples TRBV18 to TRBJ1-1; 8 nucleotides match TRBD1. The germline CDR1 and CDR2 sequences are KGHSH and LQKENI. There are 15 residues in the CDR3. J was trimmed by 0 bases and V by 5 bases; bases with no gene match: 5.

The chain recombines TRBV3-1 (or the pseudogene TRBV3-2) with TRBJ1-2; possibly TRBD1 for D (6 bases). Between the trimmed V and J ends, which lost 1 base and 4 bases, there was a span of 10 bases. CDR1 is LGHDT and CDR2 is YNNKEL in the germline V gene (reference sequence). This CDR3 contains 14 residues. In DNA form, the CDR3 reads TGTGCCAGCAGCCAAGGTGGGGGCGGCTATGGCTACACCTTC. This codes for CASSQGGGGYGYTF.

The rearrangement uses TRBV11-2 and TRBJ2-1; 8 bases are shared with TRBD2. Germline V gene data show CDR1 as SGHAT and CDR2 as FQNNGV. V dropped 6 bases and J dropped 0; count of bases not matched to a gene: 7. The CDR3 is 16 amino acids. Here the CDR3 reads CASRTASGGSYNEQFF. Written as DNA, the CDR3 is TGTGCCAGCAGAACCGCCAGCGGGGGCTCCTACAATGAGCAGTTCTTC.

This rearrangement joins TRBV18 to TRBJ2-3; 9 bases fit TRBD2. V shed 4 bases, J shed 4 bases, and the junction held 6 bases outside the gene matches. The CDR3 is made up of 15 amino acids. Germline loops: CDR1 KGHSH, CDR2 LQKENI. The CDR3: CASSLQAGGPDTQYF. The CDR3 nucleotides are TGTGCCAGCTCACTACAAGCGGGGGGACCAGATACGCAGTATTTT.

The chain joins TRBV6-2 or TRBV6-3 to TRBJ2-1, with 11 nucleotides matching TRBD1. This CDR3 is built from 16 residues. The V gene's germline CDR1 is MNHEY and CDR2 SVGEGT. Trimming at V came to 5 bases and at J to 2 bases, leaving 5 bases not matched to a gene. CDR3 coding DNA: TGTGCCAGCAGTCCGGGACAGGGGGGCGCCTACAATGAGCAGTTCTTC. Protein sequence: CASSPGQGGAYNEQFF.

This chain joins TRBV12-3 or TRBV12-4 and TRBJ2-5; D is unclear. With 1 base removed from V and 5 bases from J, the gap between germline ends came to 8 bases. The CDR3 has 13 residues. The CDR3 sequence is CASSLGGGETQYF. The CDR3 DNA sequence: TGTGCCAGCAGTTTAGGAGGCGGCGAGACCCAGTACTTC.

The genes are TRBV5-1 and TRBJ2-2; TRBD2 agrees at 13 bases. V lost 4 bases and J lost 6; bases outside the gene matches: 6. In germline, CDR1 is SGHRS, CDR2 YFSETQ. The CDR3 extends over 16 amino acids. The CDR3, as DNA: TGCGCCAGCAGCGTGAGGGGACTAGCGGGGTCCGGGGAGCTGTTTTTT. Translating gives CASSVRGLAGSGELFF.

The chain joins TRBV25-1 to TRBJ1-4; TRBD1 might be the D (6 bases). The CDR3 is 16 residues long. Germline CDR1 is MGHDK and CDR2 is SYGVNS. V lost 2 bases, J lost 3 bases, and 13 bases lay in between. Here the CDR3 reads CASSELTGRANEKLFF. The CDR3 DNA sequence: TGTGCCAGCAGTGAACTAACAGGGAGGGCTAATGAAAAACTGTTTTTT.

There are a few counts of this clone. This sequence joins TRBV7-3 and TRBJ2-7, with 11 bases that match TRBD2. Per the germline V gene, CDR1 is SGHTA and CDR2 is FQGTGA. The V segment lost 6 bases and the J segment 0 bases; nucleotides outside the gene matches: 4. The CDR3 runs to 15 residues. The CDR3 region has the DNA TGTGCCAGCAGTTCTAGCGGGGGGCCCTCCTACGAGCAGTACTTC. It yields the protein CASSSSGGPSYEQYF.

The chain combines TRBV19 with TRBJ1-5; D is uncertain. The CDR3 has 15 residues. Between the trimmed V and J ends, which lost 4 bases and 2 bases, there was a span of 12 bases. Germline CDR1 and CDR2: LNHDA and SQIVND (reference sequence). This chain's CDR3 is CASSTPGLGNQPQHF. Written as DNA, the CDR3 is TGTGCCAGTAGTACGCCGGGGTTGGGCAATCAGCCCCAGCATTTT.

The gene calls are TRBV2 and TRBJ2-3, with 8 nucleotides matching TRBD1. Trimming removed 7 bases from V and 4 bases from J; junction bases left unmatched: 4. Germline V CDR1 and CDR2: SNHLY, FYNNEI. The CDR3 is 13 amino acids. CDR3 bases: TGTGCCAGCATCAGGGGGCTTGCAGATACGCAGTATTTT. Amino acids: CASIRGLADTQYF.

The J gene is TRBJ2-5, the V gene TRBV28; TRBD1 matches 11 bases. V lost 8 bases and J lost 4; bases outside the gene matches: 3. From germline, CDR1 is MDHEN and CDR2 SYDVKM. The CDR3 is 13 amino acids. CDR3 in amino acids: CASSGTGGETQYF. The DNA for the CDR3 is TGTGCCAGCTCCGGGACAGGGGGAGAGACCCAGTACTTC. The full variable domain, its missing parts supplied by reference TRBV28 and TRBJ2-5, is DVKVTQSSRYLVKRTGEKVFLECVQDMDHENMFWYRQDPGLGLRLIYFSYDVKMKEKGDIPEGYSVSREKKERFSLILESASTNQTSMYLCASSGTGGETQYFGPGTRLLVL.

The chain couples TRBV3-1 (or the pseudogene TRBV3-2) to TRBJ2-5, with TRBD2 identical over 13 bases. CDR1 is LGHDT, CDR2 YNNKEL, per germline (reference sequence). The V gene end was trimmed by 0 bases and the J gene end by 4 bases; junction bases not matched to a gene: 5. The CDR3 covers 17 residues. The CDR3 sequence is CASSQDLLAGGVETQYF. The DNA for the CDR3 is TGTGCCAGCAGCCAAGATCTACTAGCGGGGGGGGTAGAGACCCAGTACTTC.

The chain has TRBV13 and TRBJ1-1; 9 nucleotides match TRBD1. CDR3 length: 14 amino acids. Per the germline V gene, CDR1 is PRHDT and CDR2 is FYEKMQ (reference sequence). J gave up 1 base and V 5 bases, and 2 bases lay outside the gene matches. CDR3: CASSTDRGNTEAFF. The DNA of the CDR3 is TGTGCCAGCAGCACGGACAGGGGGAACACTGAAGCTTTCTTT.

CDR3 residues: CASSRGTVDTGELFF. The CDR3 DNA reads TGTGCCAGCAGCCGCGGGACAGTGGACACCGGGGAGCTGTTTTTT. V and J are TRBV2 and TRBJ2-2, with D possibly matching TRBD1 (7 bases). Between the trimmed V and J ends, which lost 6 bases and 3 bases, there was a span of 14 bases. In germline, CDR1 is SNHLY, CDR2 FYNNEI. CDR3 length: 15 residues.

CDR3 DNA sequence: TGCGCCAGCAGCGTTGGACAGCCTACCTACGAGCAGTACTTC. Its translation: CASSVGQPTYEQYF. This chain uses TRBV5-1 with TRBJ2-7, with a tentative D call TRBD1 (6 bases). Germline values: CDR1 SGHRS, CDR2 YFSETQ. CDR3 length equals 14 residues. Trimming pared 4 bases from V and 2 bases from J, leaving 13 bases between. Filled out from reference TRBV5-1 and TRBJ2-7, the complete variable domain reads KAGVTQTPRYLIKTRGQQVTLSCSPISGHRSVSWYQQTPGQGLQFLFEYFSETQRNKGNFPGRFSGRQFSNSRSEMNVSTLELGDSALYLCASSVGQPTYEQYFGPGTRLTVT.

This chain uses TRBV3-1 (or the pseudogene TRBV3-2) with TRBJ1-5; 9 bases fit TRBD1. V gave up 2 bases and J gave up 6 bases; unmatched junction bases: 5. From germline, CDR1 is LGHDT and CDR2 YNNKEL (reference sequence). This CDR3 is 15 amino acids long. DNA for the CDR3: TGTGCCAGCAGCCAATCGGGGACAGGGTTTCAGCCCCAGCATTTT. Amino acid sequence: CASSQSGTGFQPQHF.

The rearrangement joins TRBV20-1 to TRBJ2-1, with 9 bases aligning to TRBD2. The germline V gene has CDR1 DFQATT and CDR2 SNEGSKA (reference sequence). J gave up 4 bases and V 3 bases, and 4 bases lay outside the gene matches. This CDR3 is 14 amino acids long. This CDR3 is CSASGGGAYNEQFF. The CDR3 bases are TGCAGTGCTAGTGGCGGGGGGGCTTACAATGAGCAGTTCTTC.

The J gene is TRBJ1-4, the V gene TRBV23-1, with D perhaps matching TRBD1 (5 bases). TRBV23-1 has ORF status, its function being uncertain. This CDR3 spans 17 amino acids. Trimming removed 4 bases from V and 8 bases from J, with 23 bases in between. The CDR3 is CASSRPKQPGAGEKLFF. The CDR3 DNA reads TGCGCCAGCAGTCGTCCTAAACAGCCCGGGGCGGGGGAAAAACTGTTTTTT.

The chain recombines TRBV7-8 with TRBJ2-7; tentatively, D is TRBD2 (5 bases). Germline assignment: CDR1 SGHVS and CDR2 FQNEAQ. The CDR3 sequence is 15 residues long. V lost 5 bases and J lost 6, with 20 bases in between. Here the CDR3 DNA reads TGTGCCAGCAGCCCCGGAGGAGACTACTTGTCCGAGCAGTACTTC. As protein: CASSPGGDYLSEQYF.

This clone has more than one count but fewer than ten. The chain employs TRBV30 and TRBJ2-1, with 10 bases aligning to TRBD2. J gave up 6 bases and V 5 bases, and 7 bases lay outside the gene matches. Germline CDR1 reads GTSNPN; CDR2 reads SVGIG (reference sequence). CDR3 length: 14 residues. In nucleotides, the CDR3 is TGTGCCTGGCAAACTAGCGGGGCCTTCAATGAGCAGTTCTTC. Its protein product is CAWQTSGAFNEQFF.

CDR3 sequence reads: CASSLTGSNEKLFF. CDR3 DNA sequence: TGTGCCAGCAGCTTAACGGGTTCTAATGAAAAACTGTTTTTT. This chain connects TRBV7-8 to TRBJ1-4; D is ambiguous. CDR1 is SGHVS, CDR2 FQNEAQ, per germline. The CDR3 has 14 amino acids. Trimming pared 2 bases from V and 3 bases from J, leaving 7 bases between.

The rearrangement joins TRBV6-1 to TRBJ1-6; D might be TRBD1 (5 bases). The CDR3 consists of 15 residues. Germline V lookup: CDR1 MNHNS, CDR2 SASEGT. The ends were cut back, 1 base at V and 15 bases at J, with 19 bases in the middle. The CDR3, as DNA: TGTGCCAGCAGTGAAGGCGGGACGGCTGGCAGTAACCTCCACTTT. Amino acid sequence: CASSEGGTAGSNLHF.